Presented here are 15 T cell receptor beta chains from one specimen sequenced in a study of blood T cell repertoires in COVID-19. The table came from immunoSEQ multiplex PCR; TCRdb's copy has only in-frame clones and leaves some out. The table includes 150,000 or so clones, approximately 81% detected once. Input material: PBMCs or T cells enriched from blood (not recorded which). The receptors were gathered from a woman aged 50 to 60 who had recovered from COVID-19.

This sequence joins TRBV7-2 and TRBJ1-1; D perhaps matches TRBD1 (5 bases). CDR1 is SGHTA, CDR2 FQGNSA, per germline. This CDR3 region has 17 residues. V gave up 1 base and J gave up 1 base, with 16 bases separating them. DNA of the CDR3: TGTGCCAGCAGCTTAGTCGGAGCAGGGATTAGGAACACTGAAGCTTTCTTT. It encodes CASSLVGAGIRNTEAFF.

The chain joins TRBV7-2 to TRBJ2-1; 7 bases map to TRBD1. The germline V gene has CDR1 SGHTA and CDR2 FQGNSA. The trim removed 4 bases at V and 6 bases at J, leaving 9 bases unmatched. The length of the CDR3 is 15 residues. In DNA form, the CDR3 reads TGTGCCAGCAGCTCAGGGGGAGTCGGGGTCAATGAGCAGTTCTTC. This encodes CASSSGGVGVNEQFF.

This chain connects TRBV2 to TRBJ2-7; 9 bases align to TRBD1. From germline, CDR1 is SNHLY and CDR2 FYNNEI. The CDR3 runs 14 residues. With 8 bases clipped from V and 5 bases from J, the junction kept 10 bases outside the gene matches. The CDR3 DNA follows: TGTGCCAGCCGTTGGATACAGGGGGCCCACGAGCAGTACTTC. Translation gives CASRWIQGAHEQYF. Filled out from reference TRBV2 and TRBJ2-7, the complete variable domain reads EPEVTQTPSHQVTQMGQEVILRCVPISNHLYFYWYRQILGQKVEFLVSFYNNEISEKSEIFDDQFSVERPDGSNFTLKIRSTKLEDSAMYFCASRWIQGAHEQYFGPGTRLTVT.

CDR3: CASSQGALYRGRNQPQHF. The CDR3 DNA reads as TGCGCCAGCAGCCAAGGAGCCCTTTACAGGGGGCGAAATCAGCCCCAGCATTTT. The chain is built from TRBV4-3 and TRBJ1-5, with 9 bases that match TRBD1. The CDR3 runs 18 residues. Germline values: CDR1 LGHNA, CDR2 YSLEER. With V trimmed by 1 base and J by 4 bases, 11 bases remained unmatched.

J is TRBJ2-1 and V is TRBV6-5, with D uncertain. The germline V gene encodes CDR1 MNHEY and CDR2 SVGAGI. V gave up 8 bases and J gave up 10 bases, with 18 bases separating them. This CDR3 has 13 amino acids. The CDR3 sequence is CASVAYTIAEQFF. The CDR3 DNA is TGTGCCAGCGTTGCCTATACAATAGCCGAGCAGTTCTTC.

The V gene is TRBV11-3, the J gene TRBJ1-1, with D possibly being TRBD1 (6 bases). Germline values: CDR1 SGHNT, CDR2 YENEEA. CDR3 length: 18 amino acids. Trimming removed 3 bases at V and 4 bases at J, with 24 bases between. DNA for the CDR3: TGTGCCAGCAGCTTTTACCTTACGGGCAGGGGTGAAGGCACTGAAGCTTTCTTT. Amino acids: CASSFYLTGRGEGTEAFF. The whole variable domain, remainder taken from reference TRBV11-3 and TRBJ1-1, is EAGVVQSPRYKIIEKKQPVAFWCNPISGHNTLYWYLQNLGQGPELLIRYENEEAVDDSQLPKDRFSAERLKGVDSTLKIQPAELGDSAVYLCASSFYLTGRGEGTEAFFGQGTRLTVV.

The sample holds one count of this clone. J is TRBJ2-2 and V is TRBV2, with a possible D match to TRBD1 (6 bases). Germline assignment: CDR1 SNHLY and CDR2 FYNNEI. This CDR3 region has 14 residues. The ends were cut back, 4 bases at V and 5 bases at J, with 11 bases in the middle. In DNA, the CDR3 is TGTGCCAGCAGTGCCGGGACACTAACCGGGGAGCTGTTTTTT. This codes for CASSAGTLTGELFF.

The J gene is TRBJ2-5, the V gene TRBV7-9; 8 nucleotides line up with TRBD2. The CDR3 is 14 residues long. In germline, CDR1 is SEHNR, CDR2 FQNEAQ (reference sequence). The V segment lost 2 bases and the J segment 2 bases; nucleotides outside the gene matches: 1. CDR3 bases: TGTGCCAGCAGCTTAATAGCGGGACAAGAGACCCAGTACTTC. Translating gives CASSLIAGQETQYF.

CDR3 sequence (DNA): TGTGCCAGCAGCGTAGGGAGAAGGGGCTCTGAAGCTTTCTTT. This gives the protein CASSVGRRGSEAFF. The gene calls are TRBV9 and TRBJ1-1; a possible D gene is TRBD1 (5 bases). Germline V gives CDR1 SGDLS, CDR2 YYNGEE. The CDR3 sequence is 14 residues long. The V and J ends lost 0 bases and 6 bases respectively, with 12 bases between them.

CDR3 in DNA: TGTGCCAGCAGCAGAGACCCTAGCGGGAGCTCCTACGAGCAGTACTTC. Translation gives CASSRDPSGSSYEQYF. The chain links TRBV21-1 to TRBJ2-7; the table's D call, TRBD2, was not checked against the DNA. TRBV21-1 is given as a pseudogene. The CDR3 is made up of 16 amino acids.

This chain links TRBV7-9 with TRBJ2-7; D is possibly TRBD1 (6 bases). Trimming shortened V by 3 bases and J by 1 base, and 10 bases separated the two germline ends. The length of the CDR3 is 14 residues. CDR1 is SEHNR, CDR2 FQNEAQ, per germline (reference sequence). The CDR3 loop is CASSFQTGSYEQYF. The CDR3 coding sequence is TGTGCCAGCAGCTTCCAGACAGGATCCTACGAGCAGTACTTC.

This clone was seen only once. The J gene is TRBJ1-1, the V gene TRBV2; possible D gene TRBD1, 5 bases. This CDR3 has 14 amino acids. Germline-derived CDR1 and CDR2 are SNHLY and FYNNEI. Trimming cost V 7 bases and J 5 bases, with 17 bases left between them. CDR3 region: CASTVLGEGTEAFF. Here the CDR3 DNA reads TGTGCCAGCACTGTGTTAGGGGAGGGTACTGAAGCTTTCTTT.

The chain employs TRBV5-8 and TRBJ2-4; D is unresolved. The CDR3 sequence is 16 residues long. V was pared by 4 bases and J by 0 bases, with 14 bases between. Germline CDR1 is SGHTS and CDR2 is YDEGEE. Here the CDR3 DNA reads TGTGCCAGCAGCCCACGTGAAAAACTAGCCAAAAACATTCAGTACTTC. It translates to CASSPREKLAKNIQYF.

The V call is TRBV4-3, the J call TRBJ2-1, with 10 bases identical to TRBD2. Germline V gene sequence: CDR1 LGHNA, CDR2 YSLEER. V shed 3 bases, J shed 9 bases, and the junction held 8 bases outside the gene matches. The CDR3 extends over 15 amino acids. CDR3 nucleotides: TGCGCCAGCAGCCAGCCTAGCGGGGGAATCGGTGAGCAGTTCTTC. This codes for CASSQPSGGIGEQFF.

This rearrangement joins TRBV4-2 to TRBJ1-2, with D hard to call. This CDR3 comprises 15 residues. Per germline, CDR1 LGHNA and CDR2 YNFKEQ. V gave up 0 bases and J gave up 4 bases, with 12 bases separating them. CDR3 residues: CASSQDHENIYGYTF. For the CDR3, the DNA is TGTGCCAGCAGCCAAGACCATGAAAACATCTATGGCTACACCTTC.